This paragraph reports one T cell receptor (beta chain). This sample is drawn from a study of PD-1 blockade in classical Hodgkin lymphoma. This table comes from immunoSEQ multiplex PCR, and its TCRdb copy is limited to in-frame clones, with some not included. The data hold roughly 40,000 clones, with around 87% observed a single time. There are 15 residues in the CDR3. The germline gives CDR1 LNHDA, CDR2 SQIVND (reference sequence). Trimming left V 5 bases short and J 4 bases short, with 17 bases between. Every patient had relapsed following autologous stem cell transplantation, and cohorts differed in brentuximab vedotin exposure.

V usage is TRBV19 and J usage is TRBJ2-5, with D possibly being TRBD2 (7 bases). This TCR came from a human donor with classical Hodgkin lymphoma. The sequencing here drew on peripheral blood mononuclear cells (PBMCs), taken at baseline. DNA of the CDR3: TGTGCCAGTAGTCCAGGGAGGGGGTTTGCAGAGACCCAGTACTTC. Translating gives CASSPGRGFAETQYF.